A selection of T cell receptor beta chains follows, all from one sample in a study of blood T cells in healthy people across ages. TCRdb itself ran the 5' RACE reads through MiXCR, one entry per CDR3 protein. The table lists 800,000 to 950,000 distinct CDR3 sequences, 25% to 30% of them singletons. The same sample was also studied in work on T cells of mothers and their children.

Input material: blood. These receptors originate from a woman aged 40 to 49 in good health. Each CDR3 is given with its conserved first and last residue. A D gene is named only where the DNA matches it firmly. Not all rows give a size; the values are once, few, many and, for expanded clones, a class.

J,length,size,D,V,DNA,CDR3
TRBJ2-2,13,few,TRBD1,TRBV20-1,TGCAGTGCTAGAGGACAGGGCACCGGGGAGCTGTTTTTT,CSARGQGTGELFF
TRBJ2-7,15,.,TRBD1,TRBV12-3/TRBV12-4,TGTGCCGGCAGTGTATCCGGGACAGGGTCGGCCGAGCAGTACTTC,CAGSVSGTGSAEQYF
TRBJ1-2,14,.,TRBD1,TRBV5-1,TGCGCCAGCAGCATGGGACAGCCGGACTATGGCTACACCTTC,CASSMGQPDYGYTF
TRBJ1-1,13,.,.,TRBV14,TGTGCCAGCAGCCAACTAGGATGGACTGAAGCTTTCTTT,CASSQLGWTEAFF
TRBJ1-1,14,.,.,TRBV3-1,TGTGCCAGCAGGTTTCGACAGGACCGCACTGAAGCTTTCTTT,CASRFRQDRTEAFF
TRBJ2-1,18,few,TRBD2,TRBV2,TGTGCCAGCAGTGAAGCGGGACTAGCGGGGGCCAAATACAATGAGCGGTTCTTC,CASSEAGLAGAKYNERFF
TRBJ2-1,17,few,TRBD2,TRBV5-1,TGCGCCAGCAGCTTGGTTGGCGGGGGGTCCCCTCGCCATGAGCAGTTCTTC,CASSLVGGGSPRHEQFF
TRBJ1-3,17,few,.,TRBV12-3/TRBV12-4,TGTGCCAGCAGTTTCCGGGGGGGGTTGGTGTATGGAAACACCATATATTTT,CASSFRGGLVYGNTIYF
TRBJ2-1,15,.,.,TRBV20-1,TGCAGTGCTAGAGATAGAGGGGGTCCAATCTACGAGCAGTTCTTC,CSARDRGGPIYEQFF
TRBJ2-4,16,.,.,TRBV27,TGTGCCAGCAGTTTAGAACCGGGGACTTCCAAAAACATTCAGTACTTC,CASSLEPGTSKNIQYF
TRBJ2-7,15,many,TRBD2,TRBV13,TGTGCCAGCAGCTCCCGAGGGGAGGGCAGGTACGAGCAGTACTTC,CASSSRGEGRYEQYF
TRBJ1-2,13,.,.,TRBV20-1,TGCAGTGCCCATCCCGGGGGGTCCTATGGCTACACCTTC,CSAHPGGSYGYTF
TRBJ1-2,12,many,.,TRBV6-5,TGTGCCAGCACGGGCAGGAACTATGGCTACACCTTC,CASTGRNYGYTF
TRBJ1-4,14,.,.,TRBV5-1,TGCGCCAGCAACTCAGGGTCTACTAATGAAAAACTGTTTTTT,CASNSGSTNEKLFF
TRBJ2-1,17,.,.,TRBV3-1,TGTGCCAGCAGCCACCCTAGGGACACCAGCTCCTACAATGAGCAGTTCTTC,CASSHPRDTSSYNEQFF
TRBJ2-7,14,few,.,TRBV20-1,TGCAGTGCTTCTCTCGGGGGCGCCACCTACGAGCAGTACTTC,CSASLGGATYEQYF
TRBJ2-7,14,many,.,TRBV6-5,TGTGCCAGCAGGACCCACAGGGACTCCTACGAGCAGTACTTC,CASRTHRDSYEQYF
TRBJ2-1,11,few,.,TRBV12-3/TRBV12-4,TGTGCCAGCAGTTTACCTAAGGAGCAGTTCTTC,CASSLPKEQFF
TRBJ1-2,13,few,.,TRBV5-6,TGTGCCAGCAGCTTACGGGACCTCTATGGCTACACCTTC,CASSLRDLYGYTF
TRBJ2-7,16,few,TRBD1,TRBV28,TGTGCCAGCAGTTTCGGCACCGGGACAGGGCCCCACGAGCAGTACTTC,CASSFGTGTGPHEQYF
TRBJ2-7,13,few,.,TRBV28,TGTGCCAGTACCCAGGGCGCTCACTACGAGCAGTACTTC,CASTQGAHYEQYF
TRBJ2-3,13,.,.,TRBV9,TGTGCCAGCAGCGCCGGATGGGGACTCAAGCAGTATTTT,CASSAGWGLKQYF
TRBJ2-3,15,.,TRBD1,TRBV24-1,TGTGCCACCAGTGACCGGACAGGGTTAACAGATACGCAGTATTTT,CATSDRTGLTDTQYF
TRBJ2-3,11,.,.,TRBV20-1,TGCAGTGCGCCAACTCAGAAGACGCAGTATTTT,CSAPTQKTQYF
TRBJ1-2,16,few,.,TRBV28,TGTGCCAGCAGTTCCCATGGGACGTCCTCTAACTATGGCTACACCTTC,CASSSHGTSSNYGYTF
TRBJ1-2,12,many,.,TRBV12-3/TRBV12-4,TGTGCCAGCAGTTTGGGCAGGGAAGGCTACACCTTC,CASSLGREGYTF
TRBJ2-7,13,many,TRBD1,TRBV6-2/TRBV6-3,TGTGCCAGCAGTTACGACAGGGTCCACGAGCAGTACTTC,CASSYDRVHEQYF
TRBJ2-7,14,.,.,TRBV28,TGTGCCAGTAACGGAGGGGGAGGAGGCAATGAGCAGTACTTC,CASNGGGGGNEQYF
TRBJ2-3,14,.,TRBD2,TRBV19,TGTGCCACCGAGAGCGGGGGTAGCACAGATACGCAGTATTTT,CATESGGSTDTQYF
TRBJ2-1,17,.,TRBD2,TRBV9,TGTGCCAGCAGCGGAATAGCGGGGGGCCTTGTCTACAATGAGCAGTTCTTC,CASSGIAGGLVYNEQFF
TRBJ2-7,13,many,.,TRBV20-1,TGCAGTGCTAGGGACAGGACTACGAACGAGCAGTACTTC,CSARDRTTNEQYF
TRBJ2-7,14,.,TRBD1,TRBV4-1,TGCGCCAGCAGCGTCGACAGGGGCGACTACGAGCAGTACTTC,CASSVDRGDYEQYF
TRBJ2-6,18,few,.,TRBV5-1,TGCGCCAGCAGCTCGAAACAGGGAACCGTGGATGGGGCCAACGTCCTGACTTTC,CASSSKQGTVDGANVLTF
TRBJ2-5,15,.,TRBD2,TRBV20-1,TGCAGTGCTAGAGTAGGGACTAGCGGGAAAGAGACCCAGTACTTC,CSARVGTSGKETQYF
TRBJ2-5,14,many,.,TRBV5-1,TGCGCCAGCAGCTCGGACCGGACGGGCACGACCCAGTACTTC,CASSSDRTGTTQYF
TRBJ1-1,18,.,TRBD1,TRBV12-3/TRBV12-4,TGTGCCAGCAGTCTACTGTCCCTCAGACAGGGGAGGTACACTGAAGCTTTCTTT,CASSLLSLRQGRYTEAFF
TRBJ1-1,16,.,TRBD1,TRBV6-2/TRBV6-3,TGTGCCAGCAAAACGCGGACAGGGGGCCTAGGGACTGAAGCTTTCTTT,CASKTRTGGLGTEAFF
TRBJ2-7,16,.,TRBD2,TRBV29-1,TGCAGCGTTGAATTGGGGGGGAATACCCGACTATACGAGCAGTACTTC,CSVELGGNTRLYEQYF
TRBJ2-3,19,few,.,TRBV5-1,TGCGCCAGCAGCTGGAGAGGAGAAGGCGGGGGCACTAGCACAGATACGCAGTATTTT,CASSWRGEGGGTSTDTQYF
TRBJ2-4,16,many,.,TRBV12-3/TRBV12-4,TGTGCCAGCAGCCGGGGCCCCGACTCAGCCAAAAACATTCAGTACTTC,CASSRGPDSAKNIQYF
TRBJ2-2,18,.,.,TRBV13,TGTGCCAGCAGCCCGGAAGGGTCGGGCGGGTCGGCCACCGGGGAGCTGTTTTTT,CASSPEGSGGSATGELFF
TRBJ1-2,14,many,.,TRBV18,TGTGCCAGCTCACCACTGCAGGGGATAGATGGCTACACCTTC,CASSPLQGIDGYTF
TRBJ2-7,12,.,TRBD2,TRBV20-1,TGCAGTGCGGTGGGACTAGAATACGAGCAGTACTTC,CSAVGLEYEQYF
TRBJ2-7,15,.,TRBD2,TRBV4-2,TGTGCCAGCAGCCAAGATCTAGCGGGGTACAATGAGCAGTACTTC,CASSQDLAGYNEQYF
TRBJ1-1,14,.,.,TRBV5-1,TGCGCCAGCAGCTCAGCCGGGGAGAACACTGAAGCTTTCTTT,CASSSAGENTEAFF
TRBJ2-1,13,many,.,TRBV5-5,TGTGCCAGCATCCGGGCCCCACTCAATGAGCAGTTCTTC,CASIRAPLNEQFF
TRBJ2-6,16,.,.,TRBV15,TGTGCCACCAGCTCAGACGAGGGAGCAGGGGCCAACGTCCTGACTTTC,CATSSDEGAGANVLTF